Presented here are 11 T cell receptor beta chains from one specimen sequenced in a study of beta chain bispecific antibodies for T cell cancers. General study findings and limits: Most targeted TRBV signal came from the leukemia cell line cells, not normal T cells.

Their cognate antigens are unknown. T cells were expanded from blood mononuclear cells for roughly 3 days with anti-CD3 OKT3 or CD3/CD28 beads. TCRdb reanalysed the 5' RACE reads using MiXCR and keeps one entry per CDR3 protein. The sample lists over 20,000 distinct CDR3 sequences; under 3% were seen once. Specimen: healthy donor T cells cultured with leukemia cells. These receptor sequences come from a human donor in good health. Some clones in this sample may be carry-over from other donors' samples.

This rearrangement joins TRBV3-1 to TRBJ2-1; 9 positions match TRBD2. CDR1 is LGHDT and CDR2 is YNNKEL in the germline V gene (reference sequence). J lost 2 bases, V lost 3 bases, and 14 bases had no gene match. The CDR3 is 19 residues long. The CDR3 here is CASSQRMRLADVTYNEQFF. The CDR3 nucleotides are TGTGCCAGCAGCCAGAGAATGAGACTAGCGGACGTTACCTACAATGAGCAGTTCTTC.

This clonotype was counted ten times or more. The CDR3: CASSLPDQPGELFF. As DNA, the CDR3 is TGTGCCAGCAGCCTCCCTGACCAACCCGGGGAGCTGTTTTTT. This chain joins TRBV5-4 and TRBJ2-2; D remains ambiguous. From germline, CDR1 is SGHNT and CDR2 YYREEE (reference sequence). CDR3 length: 14 amino acids. The ends were cut back, 4 bases at V and 6 bases at J, with 13 bases in the middle.

This clonotype occurred many times. The V and J genes are TRBV30 and TRBJ1-6; the D is unclear. Trimming removed 5 bases at V and 6 bases at J, with 14 bases between. This CDR3 has 14 residues. The germline V gene has CDR1 GTSNPN and CDR2 SVGIG (reference sequence). CDR3 sequence reads: CAWARGPGNSPLHF. DNA of the CDR3: TGTGCCTGGGCCCGAGGACCGGGTAATTCACCCCTCCACTTT.

This clonotype was recorded at least ten times. The chain recombines TRBV19 with TRBJ2-7, with no clear D. V shed 6 bases and J shed 2 bases, with 11 bases lying between them. The CDR3 has 13 amino acids. Germline V lookup: CDR1 LNHDA, CDR2 SQIVND (reference sequence). CDR3 nucleotides: TGTGCCAGTAGCGCTCGACCACCCTACGAGCAGTACTTC. Its protein is CASSARPPYEQYF.

This clonotype was recorded at least ten times. The rearrangement joins TRBV6-5 to TRBJ1-5, with a tentative D call TRBD1 (5 bases). CDR1 and CDR2 from the germline V gene are MNHEY and SVGAGI. Trimming removed 6 bases at V and 4 bases at J, with 16 bases between. CDR3 size: 15 residues. The CDR3 is CASSETGGGNQPQHF. DNA of the CDR3: TGTGCCAGCAGCGAAACAGGTGGTGGAAATCAGCCCCAGCATTTT.

The table lists this clonotype with many counts. The chain joins TRBV19 to TRBJ1-4; no clear D gene. CDR3 length: 20 amino acids. CDR1 LNHDA and CDR2 SQIVND come from the germline V gene (reference sequence). The V end was cut by 3 bases, the J end by 0 bases, with 23 bases between. The DNA for the CDR3 is TGTGCCAGTAGTATCTCGCGGCCGCTTGGGCAGGTGGCAACTAATGAAAAACTGTTTTTT. Protein sequence: CASSISRPLGQVATNEKLFF.

The table lists this clonotype with a few counts. V gene TRBV29-1 combines with J gene TRBJ2-5; 8 bases are shared with TRBD1. CDR3 length: 13 residues. Germline V gene lookup returns CDR1 SQVTM and CDR2 ANQGSEA. Germline trimming cut 7 bases from V and 1 base from J; bases unmatched to any gene: 5. CDR3 residues: CSAEGQVQETQYF. CDR3 in DNA: TGCAGCGCCGAGGGACAGGTCCAAGAGACCCAGTACTTC.

This clonotype was recorded at least ten times. This chain joins TRBV3-1 and TRBJ2-1, with 12 bases identical to TRBD2. J gave up 5 bases and V 1 base, and 3 bases lay outside the gene matches. In germline, CDR1 is LGHDT, CDR2 YNNKEL (reference sequence). The CDR3 extends over 16 amino acids. The DNA for the CDR3 is TGTGCCAGCAGCCAAGGTCTAGCGGGGGGGAACAATGAGCAGTTCTTC. Amino acids: CASSQGLAGGNNEQFF.

This clonotype was counted only a few times. This chain joins TRBV6-5 and TRBJ2-5, with TRBD1 matching over 8 bases. CDR1 and CDR2 (germline): MNHEY, SVGAGI. This CDR3 has 14 amino acids. The junction had 5 bases not matched to a gene; V was cut back by 5 bases and J by 3 bases. This CDR3 is CASSQDRDEETQYF. The CDR3 DNA follows: TGTGCCAGCAGTCAGGACAGGGACGAAGAGACCCAGTACTTC.

A few counts support this clonotype. The chain links TRBV7-9 to TRBJ2-3; TRBD2 matches at 7 bases. CDR3 length: 16 amino acids. After removal of 5 bases from V and 4 bases from J, the junction contained 12 bases not matched to a gene. Germline V gives CDR1 SEHNR, CDR2 FQNEAQ (reference sequence). The chain's CDR3 is CASSRMGRASPDTQYF. The CDR3 DNA sequence: TGTGCCAGCAGCCGTATGGGGAGGGCCTCCCCAGATACGCAGTATTTT.

The table lists this clonotype with many counts. The chain recombines TRBV7-6 with TRBJ2-5, with 11 bases matching TRBD2. Losses at the gene ends were 6 bases for V and 5 bases for J; bases not matched to a gene: 5. Germline V CDR1 and CDR2: SGHVS, FNYEAQ. This CDR3 has 14 amino acids. CDR3 in DNA: TGTGCCAGCAGTATAGCGGGGGGGCTTGAGACCCAGTACTTC. It specifies CASSIAGGLETQYF.